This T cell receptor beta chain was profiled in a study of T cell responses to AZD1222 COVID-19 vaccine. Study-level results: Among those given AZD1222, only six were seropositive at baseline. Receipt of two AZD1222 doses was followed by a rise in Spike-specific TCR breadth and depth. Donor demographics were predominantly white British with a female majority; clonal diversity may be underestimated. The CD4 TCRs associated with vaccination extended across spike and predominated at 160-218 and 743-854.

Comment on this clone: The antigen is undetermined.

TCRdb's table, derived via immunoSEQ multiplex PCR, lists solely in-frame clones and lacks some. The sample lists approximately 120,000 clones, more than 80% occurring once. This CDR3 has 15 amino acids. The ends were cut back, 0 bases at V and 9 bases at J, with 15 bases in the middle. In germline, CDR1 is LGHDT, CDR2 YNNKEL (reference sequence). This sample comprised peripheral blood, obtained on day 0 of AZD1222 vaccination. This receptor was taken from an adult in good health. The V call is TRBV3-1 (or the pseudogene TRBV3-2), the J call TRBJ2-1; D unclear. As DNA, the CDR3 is TGTGCCAGCAGCCAAGATGAGACACCTAATAGTGAGCAGTTCTTC. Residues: CASSQDETPNSEQFF.